This T cell receptor (beta chain) appears in the sequencing data of a study of OX40 agonist ivuxolimab in advanced cancers. There are 14 residues in the CDR3. V trimming: 2 bases; J trimming: 2 bases; junction bases outside the gene matches: 2. The germline V gene has CDR1 MNHEY and CDR2 SVGAGI. The table lists this clone with a count of one. The data were produced by immunoSEQ multiplex PCR, yet TCRdb's version contains in-frame clones alone and is incomplete. In the table there are 90,000 to 120,000 clones, approximately 89% of which are singletons. Source: CD4+ or CD8+ T cells sorted from blood, taken in a trial of the OX40 agonist ivuxolimab. The receptor was derived from an adult with an advanced solid tumor such as melanoma, head and neck, liver or kidney cancer. The chain couples TRBV6-5 to TRBJ2-7, with TRBD2 matching over 8 bases. This CDR3 reads CASSYVAGTYEQYF. The CDR3 DNA sequence: TGTGCCAGCAGTTACGTAGCGGGAACCTACGAGCAGTACTTC.